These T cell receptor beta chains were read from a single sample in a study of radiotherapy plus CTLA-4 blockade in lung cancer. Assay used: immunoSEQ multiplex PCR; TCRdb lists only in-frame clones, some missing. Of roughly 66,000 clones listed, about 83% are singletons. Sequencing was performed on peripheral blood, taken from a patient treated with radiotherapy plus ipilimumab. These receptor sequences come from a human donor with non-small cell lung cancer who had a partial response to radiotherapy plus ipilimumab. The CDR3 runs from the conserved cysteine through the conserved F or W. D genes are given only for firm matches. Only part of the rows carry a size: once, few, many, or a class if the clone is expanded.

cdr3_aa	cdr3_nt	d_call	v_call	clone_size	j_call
CASSPGGGGKETQYF	TGTGCCAGCAGCCCCGGGGGAGGCGGGAAAGAGACCCAGTACTTC	-	TRBV7-3	-	TRBJ2-5
CASPRRGQGAWETQYF	TGTGCCAGCCCCCGACGAGGGCAGGGGGCTTGGGAGACCCAGTACTTC	TRBD1	TRBV27	few	TRBJ2-5
CASSLRGGQGEKLFF	TGTGCCAGCAGCTTACGAGGGGGTCAGGGGGAAAAACTGTTTTTT	-	TRBV7-3	-	TRBJ1-4
CASSQPSRWQGDTGELFF	TGCGCCAGCAGCCAACCCAGTAGGTGGCAGGGGGACACCGGGGAGCTGTTTTTT	TRBD1	TRBV4-1	-	TRBJ2-2
CASSEQGVDQPQHF	TGCGCCAGCAGTGAACAGGGGGTGGATCAGCCCCAGCATTTT	TRBD1	TRBV10-2	-	TRBJ1-5
CASSEGPRREFYEQYF	TGTGCCAGTAGTGAGGGACCGAGGAGGGAGTTCTACGAGCAGTACTTC	-	TRBV19	-	TRBJ2-7
CASSEGTSETRGQYF	TGTGCCAGCAGTGAAGGGACTAGCGAGACGCGAGGGCAGTACTTC	TRBD2	TRBV6-1	-	TRBJ2-7
CASSALRGLSYEQYF	TGCGCCAGCAGCGCACTCAGGGGGCTGTCCTACGAGCAGTACTTC	TRBD1	TRBV5-1	-	TRBJ2-7
CAWISKSPYGYTF	TGTGCCTGGATTTCGAAGAGCCCCTATGGCTACACCTTC	-	TRBV30	-	TRBJ1-2
CASSSRGLGTEAFF	TGTGCCAGCAGTTCCAGGGGGCTAGGGACTGAAGCTTTCTTT	TRBD1	TRBV28	-	TRBJ1-1
CASGTAINQPQHF	TGTGCCAGTGGGACAGCGATCAATCAGCCCCAGCATTTT	TRBD1	TRBV19	-	TRBJ1-5
CASGAGNYNEQFF	TGCGCCAGCGGAGCGGGAAACTACAATGAGCAGTTCTTC	TRBD2	TRBV5-1	-	TRBJ2-1
CASSWTSGTYNEQFF	TGTGCCAGCAGCTGGACTAGCGGGACCTACAATGAGCAGTTCTTC	TRBD2	TRBV11-2	-	TRBJ2-1
CASRPDRGDSEAFF	TGCGCCAGCAGACCGGACAGGGGGGACTCTGAAGCTTTCTTT	TRBD1	TRBV10-1	-	TRBJ1-1
CASSLQETQYF	TGTGCCAGCAGCCTCCAAGAGACCCAGTACTTC	-	TRBV5-8	-	TRBJ2-5
CVRSLALWDRGRGGELFF	TGTGTCAGAAGCTTAGCGCTCTGGGACAGGGGGCGAGGCGGGGAGCTGTTTTTT	-	TRBV7-5	-	TRBJ2-2
CASASGNSNKQYF	TGTGCCAGTGCTAGCGGGAATAGTAACAAGCAGTACTTC	TRBD2	TRBV6-5	-	TRBJ2-7
CASRRTGKANQPQHF	TGTGCCAGTAGGAGGACAGGGAAGGCAAATCAGCCCCAGCATTTT	TRBD1	TRBV19	few	TRBJ1-5
CASSLEGSGGYTF	TGCGCCAGCAGCTTGGAAGGGTCGGGAGGCTACACCTTC	-	TRBV5-1	few	TRBJ1-2
CASRVTGNRNQPQHF	TGTGCCAGCAGGGTGACAGGGAATCGCAATCAGCCCCAGCATTTT	TRBD1	TRBV2	few	TRBJ1-5